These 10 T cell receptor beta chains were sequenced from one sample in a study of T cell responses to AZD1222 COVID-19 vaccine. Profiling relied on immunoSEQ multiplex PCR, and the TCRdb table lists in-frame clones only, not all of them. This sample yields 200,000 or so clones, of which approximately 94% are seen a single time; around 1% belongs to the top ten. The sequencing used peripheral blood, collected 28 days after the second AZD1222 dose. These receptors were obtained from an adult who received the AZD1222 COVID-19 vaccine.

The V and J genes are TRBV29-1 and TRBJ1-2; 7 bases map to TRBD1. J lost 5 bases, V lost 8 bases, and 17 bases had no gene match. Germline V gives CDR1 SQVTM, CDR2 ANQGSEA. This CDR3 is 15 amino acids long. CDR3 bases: TGCAGCACAAAGGGGACAGTGGATAATTCATATGGCTACACCTTC. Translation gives CSTKGTVDNSYGYTF.

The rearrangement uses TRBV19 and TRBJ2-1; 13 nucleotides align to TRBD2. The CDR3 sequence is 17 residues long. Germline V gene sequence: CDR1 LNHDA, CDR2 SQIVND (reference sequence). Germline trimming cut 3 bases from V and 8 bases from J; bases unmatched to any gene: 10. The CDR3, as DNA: TGTGCCAGTAGTATGACGAGGACTAGCGGGGGTAAGGATGAGCAGTTCTTC. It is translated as CASSMTRTSGGKDEQFF.

CDR3 residues: CASTTNTGELFF. The CDR3, as DNA: TGTGCCAGCACCACGAACACCGGGGAGCTGTTTTTT. V and J are TRBV6-5 and TRBJ2-2, with D uncertain. Trimming removed 7 bases from V and 0 bases from J, with 3 bases in between. CDR3 length equals 12 residues. Germline CDR1 is MNHEY and CDR2 is SVGAGI.

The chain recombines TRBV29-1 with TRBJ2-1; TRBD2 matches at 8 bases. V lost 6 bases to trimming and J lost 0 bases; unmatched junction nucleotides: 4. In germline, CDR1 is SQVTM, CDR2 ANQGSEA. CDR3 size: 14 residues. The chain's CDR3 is CSVAGTSSYNEQFF. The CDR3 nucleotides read TGCAGCGTGGCCGGGACTAGCTCCTACAATGAGCAGTTCTTC.

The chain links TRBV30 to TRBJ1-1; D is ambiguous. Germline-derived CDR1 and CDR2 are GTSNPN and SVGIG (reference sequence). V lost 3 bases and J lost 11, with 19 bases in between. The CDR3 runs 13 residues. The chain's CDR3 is CAWRATGPGKAFF. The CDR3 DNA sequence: TGTGCCTGGAGGGCGACCGGCCCCGGAAAGGCTTTCTTT.

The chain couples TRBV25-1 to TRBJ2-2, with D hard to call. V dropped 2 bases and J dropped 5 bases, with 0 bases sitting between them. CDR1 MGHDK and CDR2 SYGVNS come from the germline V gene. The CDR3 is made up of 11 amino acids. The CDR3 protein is CASSETGELFF. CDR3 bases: TGTGCCAGCAGTGAAACCGGGGAGCTGTTTTTT.

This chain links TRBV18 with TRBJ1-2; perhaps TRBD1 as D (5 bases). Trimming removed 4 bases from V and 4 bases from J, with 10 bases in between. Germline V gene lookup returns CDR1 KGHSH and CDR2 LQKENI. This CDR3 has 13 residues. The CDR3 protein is CASSLDGAYGYTF. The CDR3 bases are TGTGCCAGCTCACTGGACGGGGCCTATGGCTACACCTTC.

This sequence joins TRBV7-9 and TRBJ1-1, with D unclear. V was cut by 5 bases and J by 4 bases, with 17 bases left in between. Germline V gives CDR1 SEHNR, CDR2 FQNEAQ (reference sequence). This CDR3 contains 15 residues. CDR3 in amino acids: CASSVLRDRGTEAFF. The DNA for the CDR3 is TGTGCCAGCAGCGTACTTCGGGATCGGGGCACTGAAGCTTTCTTT.

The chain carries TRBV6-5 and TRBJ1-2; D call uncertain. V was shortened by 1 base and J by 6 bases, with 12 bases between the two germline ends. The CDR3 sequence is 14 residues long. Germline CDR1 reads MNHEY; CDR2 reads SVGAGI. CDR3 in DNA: TGTGCCAGCAGTTACTTTCTCGGGAGAGATGGCTACACCTTC. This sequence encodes CASSYFLGRDGYTF.

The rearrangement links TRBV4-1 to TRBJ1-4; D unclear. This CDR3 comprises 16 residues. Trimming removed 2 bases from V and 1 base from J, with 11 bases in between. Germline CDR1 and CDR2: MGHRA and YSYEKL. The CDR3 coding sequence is TGCGCCAGCAGCCAATCCGGACGGGGAACTAATGAAAAACTGTTTTTT. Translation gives CASSQSGRGTNEKLFF.